This T cell receptor beta chain was sequenced for a study of blood T cells in healthy people across ages. Study context: About one barcoded TCR beta cDNA was captured per two T cells. Study results and limitations: TCR beta diversity correlated strongly with naive T cell percentage. One million T cells yielded diversity estimates that were considered underestimates.

A note on this clonotype: The target antigen is unknown.

A second roughly 7 to 11 cycle PCR used barcoded and J-beta primers. TCRdb reanalysed the 5' RACE reads using MiXCR and keeps one entry per CDR3 protein. The sample has hundreds of thousands of distinct CDR3 sequences, 20% to 25% seen once. Trimming left V 6 bases short and J 8 bases short, with 10 bases between. The germline V gene encodes CDR1 SNHLY and CDR2 FYNNEI. This CDR3 comprises 11 residues. The sequence derives from a man in his sixties or seventies in good health. The rearrangement joins TRBV2 to TRBJ1-1, with D hard to call. The sequenced material came from blood. DNA for the CDR3: TGTGCCAGCAGGGGGAGCCGAGAAGCTTTCTTT. Translated, it gives CASRGSREAFF.